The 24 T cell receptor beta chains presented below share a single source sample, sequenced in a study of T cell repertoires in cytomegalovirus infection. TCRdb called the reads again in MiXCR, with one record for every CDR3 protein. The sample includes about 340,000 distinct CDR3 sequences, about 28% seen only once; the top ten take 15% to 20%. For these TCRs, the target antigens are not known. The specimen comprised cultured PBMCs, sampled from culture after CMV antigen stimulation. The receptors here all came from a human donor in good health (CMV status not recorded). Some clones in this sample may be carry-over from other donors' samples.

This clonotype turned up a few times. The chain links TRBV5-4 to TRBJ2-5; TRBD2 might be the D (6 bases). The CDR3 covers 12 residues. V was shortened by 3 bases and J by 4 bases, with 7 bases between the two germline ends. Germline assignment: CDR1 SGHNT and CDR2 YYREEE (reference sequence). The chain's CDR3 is CASSWRGETQYF. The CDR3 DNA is TGTGCCAGCAGCTGGCGGGGAGAGACCCAGTACTTC.

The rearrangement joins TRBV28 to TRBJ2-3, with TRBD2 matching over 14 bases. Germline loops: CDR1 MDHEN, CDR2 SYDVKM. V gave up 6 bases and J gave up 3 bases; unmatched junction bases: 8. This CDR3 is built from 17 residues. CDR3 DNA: TGTGCCAGCAGAGCACCGGGACTAGCGGGAGAAACAGATACGCAGTATTTT. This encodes CASRAPGLAGETDTQYF.

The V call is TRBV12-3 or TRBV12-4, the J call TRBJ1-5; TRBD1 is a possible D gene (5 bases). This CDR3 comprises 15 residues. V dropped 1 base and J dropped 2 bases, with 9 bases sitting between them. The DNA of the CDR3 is TGTGCCAGCAGTTTAGTGGCGACAGGCAATCAGCCCCAGCATTTT. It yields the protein CASSLVATGNQPQHF.

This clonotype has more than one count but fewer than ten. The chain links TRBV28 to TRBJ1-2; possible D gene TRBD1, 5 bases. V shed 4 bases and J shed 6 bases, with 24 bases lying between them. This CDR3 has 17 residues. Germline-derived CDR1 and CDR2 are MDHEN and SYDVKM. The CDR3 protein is CASSSQLRDGPVDGYTF. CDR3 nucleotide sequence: TGTGCCAGCAGTTCACAACTCCGGGACGGACCAGTGGATGGCTACACCTTC.

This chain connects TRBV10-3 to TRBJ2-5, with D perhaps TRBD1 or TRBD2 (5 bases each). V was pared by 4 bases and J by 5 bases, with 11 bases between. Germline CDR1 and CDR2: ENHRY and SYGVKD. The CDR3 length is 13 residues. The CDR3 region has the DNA TGTGCCATCAGTGCATCCAGGGAGGAGACCCAGTACTTC. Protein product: CAISASREETQYF.

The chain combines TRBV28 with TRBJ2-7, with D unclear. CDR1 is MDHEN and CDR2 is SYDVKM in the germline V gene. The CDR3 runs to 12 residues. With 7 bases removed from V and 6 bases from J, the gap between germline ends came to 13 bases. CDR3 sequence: CASNPSSREQYF. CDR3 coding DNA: TGTGCCAGCAACCCCTCGTCGCGCGAGCAGTACTTC.

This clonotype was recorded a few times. The CDR3 DNA sequence: TGTGCCAGCAGCCGGGGGAATGAGCAGTTCTTC. Its translation is CASSRGNEQFF. V and J are TRBV5-4 and TRBJ2-1, with a possible D match to TRBD2 (6 bases). The CDR3 consists of 11 residues. V was pared by 4 bases and J by 7 bases, with 6 bases between. The germline gives CDR1 SGHNT, CDR2 YYREEE (reference sequence).

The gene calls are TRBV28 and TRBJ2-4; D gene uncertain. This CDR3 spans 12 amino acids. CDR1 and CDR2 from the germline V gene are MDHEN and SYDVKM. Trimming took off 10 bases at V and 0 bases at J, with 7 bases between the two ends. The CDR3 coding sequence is TGTGCCACCGCTCTAGCCAAAAACATTCAGTACTTC. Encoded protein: CATALAKNIQYF.

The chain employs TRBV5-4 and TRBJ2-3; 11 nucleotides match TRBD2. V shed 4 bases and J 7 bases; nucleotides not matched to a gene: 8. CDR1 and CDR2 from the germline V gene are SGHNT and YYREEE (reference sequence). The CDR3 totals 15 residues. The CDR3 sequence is CASSLGTSGRNTQYF. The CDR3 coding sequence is TGTGCCAGCAGCCTTGGGACTAGCGGAAGAAATACGCAGTATTTT.

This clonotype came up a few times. This CDR3 reads CASSLPGGPDTQYF. The DNA of the CDR3 is TGTGCCAGCAGTTTACCGGGAGGCCCAGATACGCAGTATTTT. This rearrangement joins TRBV12-3 or TRBV12-4 to TRBJ2-3; 7 bases line up with TRBD2. This CDR3 spans 14 amino acids. With V trimmed by 2 bases and J by 4 bases, 3 bases remained unmatched.

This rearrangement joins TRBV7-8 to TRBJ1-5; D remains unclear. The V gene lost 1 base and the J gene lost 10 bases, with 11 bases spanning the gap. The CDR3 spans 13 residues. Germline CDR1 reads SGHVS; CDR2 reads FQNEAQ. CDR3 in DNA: TGTGCCAGCAGCTTAGGATCAGACGTCCCCCAGCATTTT. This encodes CASSLGSDVPQHF. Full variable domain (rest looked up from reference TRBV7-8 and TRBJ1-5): GAGVSQSPRYKVAKRGQDVALRCDPISGHVSLFWYQQALGQGPEFLTYFQNEAQLDKSGLPSDRFFAERPEGSVSTLKIQRTQQEDSAVYLCASSLGSDVPQHFGDGTRLSIL.

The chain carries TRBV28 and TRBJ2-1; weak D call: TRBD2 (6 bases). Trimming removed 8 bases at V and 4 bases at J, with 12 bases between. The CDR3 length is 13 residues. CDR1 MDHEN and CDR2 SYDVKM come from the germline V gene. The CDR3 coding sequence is TGTGCCAGCTCCCGCCGGGGGTACAATGAGCAGTTCTTC. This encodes CASSRRGYNEQFF. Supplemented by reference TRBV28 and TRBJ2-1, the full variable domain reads DVKVTQSSRYLVKRTGEKVFLECVQDMDHENMFWYRQDPGLGLRLIYFSYDVKMKEKGDIPEGYSVSREKKERFSLILESASTNQTSMYLCASSRRGYNEQFFGPGTRLTVL.

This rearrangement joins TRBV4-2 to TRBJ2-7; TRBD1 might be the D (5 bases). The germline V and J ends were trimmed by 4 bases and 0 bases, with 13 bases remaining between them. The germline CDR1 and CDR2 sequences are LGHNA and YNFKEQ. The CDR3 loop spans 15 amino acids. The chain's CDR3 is CASSLSDSFSYEQYF. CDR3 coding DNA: TGTGCCAGCAGCCTTTCTGACAGCTTCTCCTACGAGCAGTACTTC.

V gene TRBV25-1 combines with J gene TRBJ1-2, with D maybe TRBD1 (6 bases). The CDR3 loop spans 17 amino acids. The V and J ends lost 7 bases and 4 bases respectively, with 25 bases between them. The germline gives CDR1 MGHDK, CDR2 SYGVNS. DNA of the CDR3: TGTGCCAGCATCCATTCGGACAGAAAACGAACCTTCTATGGCTACACCTTC. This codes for CASIHSDRKRTFYGYTF.

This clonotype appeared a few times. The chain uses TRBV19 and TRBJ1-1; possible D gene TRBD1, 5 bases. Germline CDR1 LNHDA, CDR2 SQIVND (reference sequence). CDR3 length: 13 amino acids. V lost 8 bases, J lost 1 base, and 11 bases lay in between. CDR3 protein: CASGRTRNTEAFF. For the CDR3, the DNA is TGTGCCAGTGGCAGGACAAGGAACACTGAAGCTTTCTTT.

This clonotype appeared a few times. The CDR3 protein is CASSPRSSSGGSGEQFF. The CDR3, as DNA: TGTGCCAGCTCACCAAGGAGCTCTAGCGGGGGGAGTGGTGAGCAGTTCTTC. This chain links TRBV18 with TRBJ2-1, with 11 bases lining up with TRBD2. J gave up 9 bases and V 2 bases, and 12 bases lay outside the gene matches. The CDR3 is made up of 17 amino acids. Per germline, CDR1 KGHSH and CDR2 LQKENI.

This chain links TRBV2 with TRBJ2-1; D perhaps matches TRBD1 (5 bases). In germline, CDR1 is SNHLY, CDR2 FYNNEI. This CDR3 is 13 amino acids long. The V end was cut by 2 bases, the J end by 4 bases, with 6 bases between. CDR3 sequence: CASSENRYNEQFF. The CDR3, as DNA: TGTGCCAGCAGTGAAAACAGGTACAATGAGCAGTTCTTC.

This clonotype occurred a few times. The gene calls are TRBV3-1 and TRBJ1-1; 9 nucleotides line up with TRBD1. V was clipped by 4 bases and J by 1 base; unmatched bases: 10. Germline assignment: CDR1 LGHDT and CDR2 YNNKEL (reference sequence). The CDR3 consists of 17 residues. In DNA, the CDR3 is TGTGCCAGCAGCCCGGGACAGGGAGGAAGTAGGAACACTGAAGCTTTCTTT. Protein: CASSPGQGGSRNTEAFF.

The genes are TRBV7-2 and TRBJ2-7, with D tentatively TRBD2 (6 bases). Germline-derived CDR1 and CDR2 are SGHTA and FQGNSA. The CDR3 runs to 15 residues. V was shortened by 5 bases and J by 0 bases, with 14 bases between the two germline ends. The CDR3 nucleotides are TGTGCCAGCAGCCTGGGACTCTCGAGCTCCTACGAGCAGTACTTC. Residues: CASSLGLSSSYEQYF.

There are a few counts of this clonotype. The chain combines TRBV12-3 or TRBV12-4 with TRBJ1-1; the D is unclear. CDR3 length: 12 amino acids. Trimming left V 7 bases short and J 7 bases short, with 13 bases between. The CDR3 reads CASTPPTGEAFF. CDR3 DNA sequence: TGTGCCAGCACCCCACCGACCGGTGAAGCTTTCTTT.

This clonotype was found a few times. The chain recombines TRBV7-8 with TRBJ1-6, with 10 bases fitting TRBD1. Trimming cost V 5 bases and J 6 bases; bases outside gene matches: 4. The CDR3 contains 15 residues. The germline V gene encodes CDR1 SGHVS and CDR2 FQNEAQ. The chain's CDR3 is CASSSRQGANSPLHF. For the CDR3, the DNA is TGTGCCAGCAGCAGTAGACAGGGGGCTAATTCACCCCTCCACTTT.

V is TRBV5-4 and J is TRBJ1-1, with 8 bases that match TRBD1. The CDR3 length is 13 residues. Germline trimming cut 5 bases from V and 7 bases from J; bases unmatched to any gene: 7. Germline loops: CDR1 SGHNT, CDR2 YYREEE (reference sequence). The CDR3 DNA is TGTGCCAGCAGTTTCGGACAGGGCCGTGAAGCTTTCTTT. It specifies CASSFGQGREAFF.

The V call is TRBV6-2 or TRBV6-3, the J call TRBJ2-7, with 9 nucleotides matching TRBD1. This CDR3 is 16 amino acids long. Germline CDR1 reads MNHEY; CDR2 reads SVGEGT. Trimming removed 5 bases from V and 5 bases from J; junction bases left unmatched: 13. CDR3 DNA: TGTGCCAGCAGTAATCTCCCGGGACAGGGATTCAACGAGCAGTACTTC. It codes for CASSNLPGQGFNEQYF.

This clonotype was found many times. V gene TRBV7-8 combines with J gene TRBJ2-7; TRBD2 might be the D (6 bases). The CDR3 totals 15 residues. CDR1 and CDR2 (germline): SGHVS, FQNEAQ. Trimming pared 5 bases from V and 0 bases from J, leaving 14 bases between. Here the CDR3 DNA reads TGTGCCAGCAGCCACCGGAGGGAGAACTCCTACGAGCAGTACTTC. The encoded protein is CASSHRRENSYEQYF.